Shown below are 2 T cell receptor beta chains from a single sample sequenced in a study of OX40 agonist ivuxolimab in advanced cancers. Sequencing was performed with immunoSEQ multiplex PCR; in TCRdb, only in-frame clones are kept and a portion is missing. The data show roughly 83,000 clones, roughly nine tenths seen once. The specimen was CD4+ or CD8+ T cells sorted from blood, collected in a trial of the OX40 agonist ivuxolimab. The receptors originated from an adult with an advanced solid tumor such as melanoma, head and neck, liver or kidney cancer.

The chain is built from TRBV7-9 and TRBJ2-3; D may correspond to TRBD1 or TRBD2 (5 bases each). In germline, CDR1 is SEHNR, CDR2 FQNEAQ (reference sequence). V was trimmed by 0 bases and J by 8 bases, leaving 15 bases between them. This CDR3 spans 15 amino acids. In nucleotides, the CDR3 is TGTGCCAGCAGCTTAGCAGGTGGGGACCTCCTTACGCAGTATTTT. Protein: CASSLAGGDLLTQYF. The full variable domain, completed using reference TRBV7-9 and TRBJ2-3, is DTGVSQNPRHKITKRGQNVTFRCDPISEHNRLYWYRQTLGQGPEFLTYFQNEAQLEKSRLLSDRFSAERPKGSFSTLEIQRTEQGDSAMYLCASSLAGGDLLTQYFGPGTRLTVL.

This chain connects TRBV4-2 to TRBJ1-3; possible D gene TRBD1, 5 bases. The germline V gene encodes CDR1 LGHNA and CDR2 YNFKEQ. The CDR3 is made up of 12 amino acids. The CDR3 region has the DNA TGTGGGTCGGGCAGGGTTGGAAACACCATATATTTT. The encoded protein is CGSGRVGNTIYF.